This entry features one T cell receptor (beta chain) sequence. Its antigen is unknown. The J segment lost 6 bases and the V segment lost 4 bases, leaving 8 bases of the junction unmatched. Per the germline V gene, CDR1 is DFQATT and CDR2 is SNEGSKA (reference sequence). CDR3 size: 16 residues. This specimen comes from a study of identical twins. Whole-study findings and limits: Monozygotic twin pairs showed more out-of-frame TCR alpha sharing than models estimated. Interpretation of the results relied on cross-sectional statistical analysis and not on following the same donors.

Template switching, a step in the protocol, added a universal primer site, and cDNA carried unique molecular identifiers. TCRdb used MiXCR to reprocess the 5' RACE reads, holding one entry per CDR3 protein. Counted here are 1.5 million to 2 million distinct CDR3 sequences, 32% occurring once; the ten biggest clones make up approximately 0.29%. The chain uses TRBV20-1 and TRBJ2-1, with 14 bases that match TRBD2. The sequencing input was cord blood. This sequence originates from a newborn girl in good health. For the CDR3, the DNA is TGCAGTGCTATGACTAGCGGGAGGGCCTCGGGCAATGAGCAGTTCTTC. Translated: CSAMTSGRASGNEQFF.